Below, 6 T cell receptor beta chains from the same sample are listed, as sequenced in a study of type 1 regulatory T cells. In TCRdb, the reads were re-called with MiXCR into one record per CDR3 protein. The table shows tens of thousands of distinct CDR3 sequences, with 62% occurring only once. These receptors are not linked to any known antigen. Sequenced material: cultured non-Tr1 T cells, either the whole culture or a sorted T cell fraction (not recorded which). The receptors stem from a human donor in good health.

The V and J genes are TRBV18 and TRBJ2-1; D gene ambiguous. Germline loops: CDR1 KGHSH, CDR2 LQKENI. The CDR3 is 14 residues long. With 7 bases removed from V and 0 bases from J, the gap between germline ends came to 10 bases. The CDR3 protein is CASCRDNSYNEQFF. Written as DNA, the CDR3 is TGTGCCAGCTGCCGAGACAACTCCTACAATGAGCAGTTCTTC.

V is TRBV4-2 and J is TRBJ2-3; the D call may be TRBD1 or TRBD2 (5 bases each). The CDR3 runs to 18 residues. CDR1 LGHNA and CDR2 YNFKEQ come from the germline V gene. V dropped 1 base and J dropped 2 bases, with 19 bases sitting between them. The CDR3 here is CASSQVRLVGDLTDTQYF. The CDR3 region has the DNA TGTGCCAGCAGCCAAGTTCGGTTAGTGGGGGACCTCACAGATACGCAGTATTTT.

The chain carries TRBV5-4 and TRBJ1-2; the D is unclear. This CDR3 contains 15 residues. The germline gives CDR1 SGHNT, CDR2 YYREEE (reference sequence). The V and J ends lost 2 bases and 1 base respectively, with 12 bases between them. The CDR3 DNA sequence: TGTGCCAGCAGCTTACAGAGATCTCTTAACTATGGCTACACCTTC. Translation gives CASSLQRSLNYGYTF. Based on the CDR3 plus reference TRBV5-4 and TRBJ1-2, the full variable domain is ETGVTQSPTHLIKTRGQQVTLRCSSQSGHNTVSWYQQALGQGPQFIFQYYREEENGRGNFPPRFSGLQFPNYSSELNVNALELDDSALYLCASSLQRSLNYGYTFGSGTRLTVV.

The rearrangement links TRBV28 to TRBJ2-3; tentative D call: TRBD2 (6 bases). The V gene lost 2 bases and the J gene lost 3 bases, with 24 bases spanning the gap. Germline CDR1 MDHEN, CDR2 SYDVKM. The CDR3 sequence is 19 residues long. CDR3 residues: CASSLGGFSGLVSTDTQYF. The DNA of the CDR3 is TGTGCCAGCAGTTTAGGGGGGTTTTCTGGGTTGGTTTCGACAGATACGCAGTATTTT.

The rearrangement joins TRBV20-1 to TRBJ2-1; 13 bases align to TRBD2. Looked up from germline, CDR1 is DFQATT and CDR2 is SNEGSKA (reference sequence). After removal of 4 bases from V and 4 bases from J, the junction contained 4 bases not matched to a gene. The CDR3 is made up of 15 amino acids. CDR3 sequence (DNA): TGCAGTGCTACCACGACTAGCGGGGGGTACAATGAGCAGTTCTTC. Protein sequence: CSATTTSGGYNEQFF.

A single count supports this clonotype. The V and J genes are TRBV5-1 and TRBJ2-7; TRBD2 is a possible D gene (5 bases). From germline, CDR1 is SGHRS and CDR2 YFSETQ. Between the trimmed V and J ends, which lost 0 bases and 2 bases, there was a span of 9 bases. This CDR3 has 14 amino acids. The CDR3 region has the DNA TGCGCCAGCAGCTTGGTTTCAGCGGCCTACGAGCAGTACTTC. It is translated as CASSLVSAAYEQYF.